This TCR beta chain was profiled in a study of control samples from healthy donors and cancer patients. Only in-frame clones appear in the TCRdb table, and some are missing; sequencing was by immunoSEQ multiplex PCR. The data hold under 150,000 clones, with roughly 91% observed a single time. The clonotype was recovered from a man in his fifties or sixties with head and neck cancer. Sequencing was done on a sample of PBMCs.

The CDR3 spells CASSGLREETQYF. The CDR3 bases are TGTGCCAGCAGTGGGCTAAGAGAAGAGACCCAGTACTTC. V and J are TRBV27 and TRBJ2-5; no firm D call. Germline CDR1 and CDR2: MNHEY and SMNVEV (reference sequence). This CDR3 contains 13 residues. The V gene lost 5 bases and the J gene lost 3 bases, with 10 bases spanning the gap.